Below, 14 T cell receptor beta chains from the same sample are listed, as sequenced in a study of T cells in Graves' hyperthyroidism and ophthalmopathy. RNA transcripts gave rise to amplified TCR beta CDR3 regions. In the first-round RT-PCR of the TCR CDR3, the HTBI primer set was used. TCRdb re-derived calls from the multiplex PCR reads in MiXCR, one entry per CDR3 protein. Of 400,000 to 550,000 distinct CDR3 sequences listed, 13% to 15% were seen once; the top ten hold 15% to 20%. Sample: blood. Source of these receptors: a woman under 30 with Graves' hyperthyroidism.

This clonotype was observed at least ten times. This chain joins TRBV2 and TRBJ2-1; the D is unclear. Trimming removed 6 bases at V and 4 bases at J, with 16 bases between. The CDR3 consists of 15 residues. Germline assignment: CDR1 SNHLY and CDR2 FYNNEI. CDR3 sequence (DNA): TGTGCCAGCAGAAGAGATGTAAATAATTACAATGAGCAGTTCTTC. Translation gives CASRRDVNNYNEQFF. Variable domain in full (rest from reference TRBV2 and TRBJ2-1): EPEVTQTPSHQVTQMGQEVILRCVPISNHLYFYWYRQILGQKVEFLVSFYNNEISEKSEIFDDQFSVERPDGSNFTLKIRSTKLEDSAMYFCASRRDVNNYNEQFFGPGTRLTVL.

This clonotype was recorded a few times. This chain uses TRBV6-1 with TRBJ2-7, with D tentatively TRBD1 (5 bases). The CDR3 is 12 amino acids. V gave up 6 bases and J gave up 2 bases, with 8 bases separating them. Germline V gene data show CDR1 as MNHNS and CDR2 as SASEGT. The CDR3 DNA sequence: TGTGCCAGCAGAGGGGCCGCCTACGAGCAGTACTTC. It encodes CASRGAAYEQYF.

This clonotype was detected only a few times. The chain couples TRBV25-1 to TRBJ1-6; D is undetermined. V was trimmed by 6 bases and J by 0 bases, leaving 15 bases between them. This CDR3 spans 17 amino acids. The germline gives CDR1 MGHDK, CDR2 SYGVNS. The CDR3 is CASRPSQPSSYNSPLHF. The CDR3 nucleotides read TGTGCCAGCAGACCTTCACAGCCGAGCTCCTATAATTCACCCCTCCACTTT.

This clonotype has only a few counts. A much larger clonotype is one base distant, so this may be a read error. The chain carries TRBV27 and TRBJ2-5; 11 nucleotides match TRBD2. The CDR3 sequence is 14 residues long. The germline V gene encodes CDR1 MNHEY and CDR2 SMNVEV (reference sequence). V trimming: 6 bases; J trimming: 3 bases; junction bases outside the gene matches: 3. The CDR3 spells CASSRLAGKETQYF. DNA of the CDR3: TGTGCCAGCAGCCGACTAGCGGGAAAAGAGACCCAGTACTTC.

This clonotype was detected only a few times. The chain recombines TRBV25-1 with TRBJ2-6, with 12 bases lining up with TRBD1. Germline V gives CDR1 MGHDK, CDR2 SYGVNS. The CDR3 totals 20 residues. V shed 4 bases, J shed 2 bases, and the junction held 12 bases outside the gene matches. The DNA for the CDR3 is TGTGCCAGCAGTGGGTTAGAGGGGGACAGGGGGCTTCCTGGGGCCAACGTCCTGACTTTC. It yields the protein CASSGLEGDRGLPGANVLTF.

This clonotype was detected ten times or more. J is TRBJ2-2 and V is TRBV29-1, with 11 nucleotides matching TRBD2. Losses at the gene ends were 7 bases for V and 5 bases for J; bases not matched to a gene: 9. The CDR3 has 15 residues. In germline, CDR1 is SQVTM, CDR2 ANQGSEA. The DNA of the CDR3 is TGCAGCGCCACAACTAGCGGGAGAGGTACCGGGGAGCTGTTTTTT. This translates into CSATTSGRGTGELFF.

A few counts support this clonotype. This chain uses TRBV20-1 with TRBJ1-2; D may be TRBD1 (5 bases). Germline lookup yields CDR1 DFQATT and CDR2 SNEGSKA (reference sequence). V dropped 0 bases and J dropped 4 bases, with 15 bases sitting between them. The CDR3 has 15 residues. The CDR3 reads CSARDGGSRGYGYTF. CDR3 nucleotides: TGCAGTGCTAGAGATGGGGGAAGTAGGGGCTATGGCTACACCTTC.

The chain combines TRBV7-6 with TRBJ2-5, with D unclear. The V end was cut by 3 bases, the J end by 2 bases, with 13 bases between. The germline V gene encodes CDR1 SGHVS and CDR2 FNYEAQ. This CDR3 is 15 amino acids long. CDR3 nucleotides: TGTGCCAGCAGCTTTCTGGATGGCGTACAAGAGACCCAGTACTTC. Amino acids: CASSFLDGVQETQYF. Supplemented by reference TRBV7-6 and TRBJ2-5, the full variable domain reads GAGVSQSPRYKVTKRGQDVALRCDPISGHVSLYWYRQALGQGPEFLTYFNYEAQQDKSGLPNDRFSAERPEGSISTLTIQRTEQRDSAMYRCASSFLDGVQETQYFGPGTRLLVL.

In its sample, this clonotype was seen many times. This CDR3 reads CASSLERGWGTGGYEQYV. DNA for the CDR3: TGTGCCAGCAGCTTAGAGAGGGGGTGGGGGACAGGCGGCTACGAGCAGTACGTC. The genes are TRBV11-2 and TRBJ2-7; 8 bases map to TRBD1. The junction had 13 bases not matched to a gene; V was cut back by 0 bases and J by 3 bases. This CDR3 has 18 amino acids. Germline-derived CDR1 and CDR2 are SGHAT and FQNNGV.

This chain links TRBV12-5 with TRBJ2-5; D not certain. The CDR3 is 15 residues long. V gave up 1 base and J gave up 4 bases, with 13 bases separating them. Germline lookup yields CDR1 LGHNT and CDR2 FRNRAP. The CDR3 DNA is TGTGCTAGTGGTTTGGGCACATCAGGAGTAGAGACCCAGTACTTC. This encodes CASGLGTSGVETQYF.

This clonotype was seen at least ten times. V usage is TRBV7-8 and J usage is TRBJ1-1, with D hard to call. The germline V and J ends were trimmed by 5 bases and 1 base, with 8 bases remaining between them. The CDR3 loop spans 13 amino acids. Germline lookup yields CDR1 SGHVS and CDR2 FQNEAQ. CDR3 loop: CASSHGQNTEAFF. The CDR3 DNA follows: TGTGCCAGCAGCCATGGCCAGAACACTGAAGCTTTCTTT.

This clonotype was seen a few times. The CDR3 sequence: CSARVAGGLTNEQFF. Written as DNA, the CDR3 is TGCAGTGCTAGAGTCGCGGGAGGCCTCACAAATGAGCAGTTCTTC. The rearrangement links TRBV20-1 to TRBJ2-1, with 8 bases aligning to TRBD2. Germline values: CDR1 DFQATT, CDR2 SNEGSKA (reference sequence). With 1 base clipped from V and 7 bases from J, the junction kept 9 bases outside the gene matches. This CDR3 comprises 15 residues.

This clonotype was counted between two and nine times. The chain uses TRBV30 and TRBJ2-5, with D perhaps being TRBD1 or TRBD2 (5 bases each). Trimming cost V 6 bases and J 0 bases, with 17 bases left between them. The CDR3 contains 15 residues. CDR1 is GTSNPN, CDR2 SVGIG, per germline (reference sequence). CDR3 nucleotides: TGTGCCTGCACCCCCGGGACGGCGTACCAAGAGACCCAGTACTTC. This sequence encodes CACTPGTAYQETQYF. Looking up the rest from reference TRBV30 and TRBJ2-5 gives the full variable domain: SQTIHQWPATLVQPVGSPLSLECTVEGTSNPNLYWYRQAAGRGLQLLFYSVGIGQISSEVPQNLSASRPQDRQFILSSKKLLLSDSGFYLCACTPGTAYQETQYFGPGTRLLVL.

This clonotype turned up a few times. This sequence joins TRBV20-1 and TRBJ2-2; TRBD2 matches at 11 bases. After removal of 4 bases from V and 3 bases from J, the junction contained 7 bases not matched to a gene. CDR1 DFQATT and CDR2 SNEGSKA come from the germline V gene (reference sequence). There are 16 residues in the CDR3. CDR3 DNA: TGCAGTGCTATCGTTAGCGGGAGGGAGCACACCGGGGAGCTGTTTTTT. This codes for CSAIVSGREHTGELFF.